The 3 T cell receptor beta chains given below trace back to one sample, sequenced in a study of post-analysis software for immune sequencing data. General study results and limits: Patients carried roughly 5 TRBV segments more frequently than controls did, and TRBV5-6, TRBV5-1 and TRBV20-1 were among them.

Antigens of these TCRs are unknown. Prepared TCR beta cDNA libraries contained unique molecular identifiers. One entry per CDR3 protein results from TCRdb running MiXCR on the PCR reads. This repertoire shows hundreds of thousands of distinct CDR3 sequences, approximately 57% found once; its top ten account for approximately 4.4%. The sample taken for sequencing was blood. These receptors came from a girl aged 10 to 17 with multiple sclerosis.

The V and J genes are TRBV12-3 or TRBV12-4 and TRBJ2-7; 11 positions agree with TRBD2. V trimming: 5 bases; J trimming: 7 bases; junction bases outside the gene matches: 10. CDR3 length equals 15 residues. This CDR3 is CASSLFLAGGGEQYF. The DNA for the CDR3 is TGTGCCAGCAGTCTCTTCCTAGCGGGAGGTGGAGAGCAGTACTTC.

The chain recombines TRBV20-1 with TRBJ2-7, with 7 bases that match TRBD1. The V and J ends lost 3 bases and 3 bases, in that order; junction bases with no gene match: 5. Germline CDR1 reads DFQATT; CDR2 reads SNEGSKA (reference sequence). The CDR3 is made up of 13 amino acids. This CDR3 reads CSARYRGNYEQYF. The CDR3 DNA reads as TGCAGTGCTAGGTACAGGGGAAACTACGAGCAGTACTTC.

This sequence joins TRBV5-1 and TRBJ2-7, with D uncertain. Deletions cut 0 bases from V and 4 bases from J, with 17 bases between. The CDR3 totals 16 residues. Germline loops: CDR1 SGHRS, CDR2 YFSETQ. The CDR3 DNA sequence: TGCGCCAGCAGCTTGGCCGCGGCAGGAATCCAATACGAGCAGTACTTC. Its translation is CASSLAAAGIQYEQYF.